The present TCR beta chain was sequenced within a study of T cell repertoires in cytomegalovirus infection. Study-wide background: Recently identified HLA-C-restricted CMV epitopes and well-studied HLA-B-restricted CMV epitopes were used by the study. Carrying CMV and the relevant HLA type showed in public TCR beta signatures. Notes on the study in general: HLA-C-restricted CMV-specific TCR beta clonotypes prevailed in the ex vivo response. Carriage of CMV together with the relevant HLA was identifiable through cumulative public TCR beta family frequency.

This clonotype turned up a few times. Its antigen is not identified. One entry per CDR3 protein, called by TCRdb with MiXCR from the reads. The sample shows 40,000 to 55,000 distinct CDR3 sequences, roughly 20% of them seen only once. The CDR3 runs to 16 residues. V was cut by 1 base and J by 0 bases, with 13 bases left in between. Germline CDR1 reads MGHRA; CDR2 reads YSYEKL. The sample in question was CD8+ T cells from cultured PBMCs, obtained from culture after CMV antigen stimulation. This clonotype was obtained from a human donor in good health (CMV status not recorded). Some clones in this sample may be carry-over from other donors' samples. The rearrangement uses TRBV4-1 and TRBJ2-7; unclear D gene. The CDR3 is CASSQVVDPPSYEQYF. CDR3 DNA sequence: TGCGCCAGCAGCCAAGTTGTGGACCCCCCCTCCTACGAGCAGTACTTC.